This T cell receptor (beta chain) was sequenced in a study of neurological immune-mediated disorders. The wider study: Within the group of 34 multiple sclerosis patients, approximately 30 were relapsing-remitting, while 3 were secondary progressive.

This clonotype was observed many times. Sequence at one end of the junction differs from germline and may be a read error. 5'RACE generated cDNA with 10-nucleotide random UMIs. TCRdb re-analysed the 5' RACE reads in MiXCR, keeping a single row per CDR3 protein. The sample comprises about 82,000 distinct CDR3 sequences, just over 2.5% of which are singletons, and about 1.1% rests with the top ten. This CDR3 has 13 residues. Germline CDR1 reads SGHTA; CDR2 reads FQGNSA. The chain uses TRBV7-2 and TRBJ2-1, with TRBD2 as a possible D gene (6 bases). This clonotype originated in a woman aged 25 to 39 with multiple sclerosis. Sequencing input: PBMCs. The DNA for the CDR3 is TGCGCCAGCAGCTTGGGAGCGGGCAATGAGCAGTTCTTC. It specifies CASSLGAGNEQFF.